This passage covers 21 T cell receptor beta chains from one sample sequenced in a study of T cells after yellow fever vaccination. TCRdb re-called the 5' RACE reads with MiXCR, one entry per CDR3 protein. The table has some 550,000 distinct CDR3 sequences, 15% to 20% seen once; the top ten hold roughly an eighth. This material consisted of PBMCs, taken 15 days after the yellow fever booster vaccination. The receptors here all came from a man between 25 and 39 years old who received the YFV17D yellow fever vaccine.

The CDR3 DNA reads TGTGCCAGCGGGAGGGGGCAGGTTCAGCCCCAGCATTTT. This encodes CASGRGQVQPQHF. This chain connects TRBV7-2 to TRBJ1-5; TRBD1 matches at 7 bases. J gave up 6 bases and V 8 bases, and 7 bases lay outside the gene matches. This CDR3 comprises 13 residues. The germline gives CDR1 SGHTA, CDR2 FQGNSA.

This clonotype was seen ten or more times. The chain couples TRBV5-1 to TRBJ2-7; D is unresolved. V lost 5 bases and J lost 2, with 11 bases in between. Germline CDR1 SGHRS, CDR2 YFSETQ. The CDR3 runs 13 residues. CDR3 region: CASRRGAAYEQYF. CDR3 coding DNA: TGCGCCAGCAGGAGAGGAGCCGCCTACGAGCAGTACTTC.

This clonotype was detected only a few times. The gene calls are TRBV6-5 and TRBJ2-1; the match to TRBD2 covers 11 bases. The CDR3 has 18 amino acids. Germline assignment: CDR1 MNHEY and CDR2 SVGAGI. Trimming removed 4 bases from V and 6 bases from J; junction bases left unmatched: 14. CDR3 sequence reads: CASSFRHPGLAASNEQFF. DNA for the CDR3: TGTGCCAGCAGTTTCAGACACCCGGGACTAGCGGCTTCCAATGAGCAGTTCTTC.

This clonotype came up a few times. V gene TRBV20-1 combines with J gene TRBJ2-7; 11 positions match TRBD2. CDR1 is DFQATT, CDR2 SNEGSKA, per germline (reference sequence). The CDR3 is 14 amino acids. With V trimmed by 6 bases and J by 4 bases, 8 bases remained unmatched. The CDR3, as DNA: TGCAGTGCCACACTGACTAGCGGGGTATACGAGCAGTACTTC. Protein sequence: CSATLTSGVYEQYF.

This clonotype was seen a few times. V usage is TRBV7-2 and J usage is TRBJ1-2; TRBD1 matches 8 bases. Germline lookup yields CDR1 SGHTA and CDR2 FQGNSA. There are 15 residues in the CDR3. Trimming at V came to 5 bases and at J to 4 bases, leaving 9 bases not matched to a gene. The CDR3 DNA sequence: TGTGCCAGCAGCCCCTTTCAGGGGGCCGGCTATGGCTACACCTTC. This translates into CASSPFQGAGYGYTF.

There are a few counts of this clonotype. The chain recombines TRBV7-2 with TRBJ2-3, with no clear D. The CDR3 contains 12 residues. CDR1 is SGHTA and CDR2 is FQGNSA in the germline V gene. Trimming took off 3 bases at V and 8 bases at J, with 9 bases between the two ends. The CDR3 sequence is CASSFGDGTQYF. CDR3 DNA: TGTGCCAGCAGCTTTGGAGATGGTACGCAGTATTTT.

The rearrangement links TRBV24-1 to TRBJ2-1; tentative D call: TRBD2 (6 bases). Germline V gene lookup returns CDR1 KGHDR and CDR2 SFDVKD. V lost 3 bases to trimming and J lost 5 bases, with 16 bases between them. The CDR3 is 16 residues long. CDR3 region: CATSDPPGEVDNEQFF. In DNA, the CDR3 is TGTGCCACCAGTGATCCCCCCGGGGAGGTGGACAATGAGCAGTTCTTC.

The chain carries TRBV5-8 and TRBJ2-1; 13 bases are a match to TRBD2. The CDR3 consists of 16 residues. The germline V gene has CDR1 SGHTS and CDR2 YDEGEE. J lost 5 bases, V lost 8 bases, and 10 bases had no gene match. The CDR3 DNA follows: TGTGCCAGGGGCCGAGGACTAGCGGGAGATAACAATGAGCAGTTCTTC. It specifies CARGRGLAGDNNEQFF.

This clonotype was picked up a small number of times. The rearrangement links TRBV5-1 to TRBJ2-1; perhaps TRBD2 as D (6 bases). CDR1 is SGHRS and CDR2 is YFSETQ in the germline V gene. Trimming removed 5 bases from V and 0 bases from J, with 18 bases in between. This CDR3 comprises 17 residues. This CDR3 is CASRYDLGGSSYNEQFF. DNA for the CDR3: TGCGCCAGCAGATATGACCTTGGGGGGAGCTCCTACAATGAGCAGTTCTTC.

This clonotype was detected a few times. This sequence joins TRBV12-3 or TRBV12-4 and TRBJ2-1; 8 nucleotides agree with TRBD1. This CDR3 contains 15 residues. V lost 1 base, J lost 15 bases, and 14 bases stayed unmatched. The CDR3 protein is CASSLVKPHRDRTFF. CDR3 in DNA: TGTGCCAGCAGTTTAGTTAAACCGCACCGGGACAGGACGTTCTTC.

CDR3 bases: TGTGCCAGCAGCCCAGCGCGGGCGCGACAGACCCAGTACTTC. It translates to CASSPARARQTQYF. This chain joins TRBV7-2 and TRBJ2-5, with TRBD2 as a possible D gene (5 bases). This CDR3 is 14 amino acids long. The V gene lost 5 bases and the J gene lost 6 bases, with 16 bases spanning the gap. CDR1 and CDR2 from the germline V gene are SGHTA and FQGNSA.

The CDR3: CASSKHRDEQYF. Here the CDR3 DNA reads TGTGCCAGCAGCAAGCACAGGGACGAGCAGTACTTC. The chain joins TRBV5-8 to TRBJ2-7, with D perhaps TRBD1 (6 bases). The V gene's germline CDR1 is SGHTS and CDR2 YDEGEE. The germline V and J ends were trimmed by 4 bases and 5 bases, with 10 bases remaining between them. This CDR3 region has 12 residues.

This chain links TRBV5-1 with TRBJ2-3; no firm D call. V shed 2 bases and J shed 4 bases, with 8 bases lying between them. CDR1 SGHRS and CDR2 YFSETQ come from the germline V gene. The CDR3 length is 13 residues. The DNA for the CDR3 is TGCGCCAGCAGCTTTCACGGAGCAGATACGCAGTATTTT. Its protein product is CASSFHGADTQYF.

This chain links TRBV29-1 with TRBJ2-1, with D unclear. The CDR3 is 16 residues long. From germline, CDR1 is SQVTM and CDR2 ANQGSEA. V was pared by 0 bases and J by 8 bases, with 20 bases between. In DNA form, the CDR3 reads TGCAGCGTTGAAGATGGAAACCCTGGCGTTAACGATGAGCAGTTCTTC. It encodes CSVEDGNPGVNDEQFF.

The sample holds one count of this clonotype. The DNA for the CDR3 is TGCAGTGCTCAGACCTCTCATGCGTCCCAAGAGACCCAGTACTTC. This translates into CSAQTSHASQETQYF. This chain uses TRBV20-1 with TRBJ2-5; D is undetermined. V was pared by 5 bases and J by 1 base, with 17 bases between. The CDR3 totals 15 residues. Germline lookup yields CDR1 DFQATT and CDR2 SNEGSKA (reference sequence).

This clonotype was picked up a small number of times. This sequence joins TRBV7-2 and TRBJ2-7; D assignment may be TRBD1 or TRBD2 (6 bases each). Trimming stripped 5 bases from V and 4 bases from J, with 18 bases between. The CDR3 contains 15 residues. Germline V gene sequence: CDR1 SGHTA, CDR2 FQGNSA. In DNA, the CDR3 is TGTGCCAGCAGCCCCCAGTGGGGGGCGCAGTACGAGCAGTACTTC. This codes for CASSPQWGAQYEQYF.

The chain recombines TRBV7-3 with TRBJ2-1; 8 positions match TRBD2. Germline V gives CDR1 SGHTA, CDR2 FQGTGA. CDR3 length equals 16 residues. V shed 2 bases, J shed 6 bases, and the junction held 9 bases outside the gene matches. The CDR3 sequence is CASSLERGRWGNEQFF. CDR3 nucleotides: TGTGCCAGCAGCTTAGAGCGCGGGAGGTGGGGCAATGAGCAGTTCTTC.

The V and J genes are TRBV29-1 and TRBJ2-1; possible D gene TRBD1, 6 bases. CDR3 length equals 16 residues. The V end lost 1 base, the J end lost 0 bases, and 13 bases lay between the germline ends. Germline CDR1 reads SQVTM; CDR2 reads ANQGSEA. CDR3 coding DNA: TGCAGCGTTGAAGCCGGCAGGGGACACTCCTACAATGAGCAGTTCTTC. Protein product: CSVEAGRGHSYNEQFF.

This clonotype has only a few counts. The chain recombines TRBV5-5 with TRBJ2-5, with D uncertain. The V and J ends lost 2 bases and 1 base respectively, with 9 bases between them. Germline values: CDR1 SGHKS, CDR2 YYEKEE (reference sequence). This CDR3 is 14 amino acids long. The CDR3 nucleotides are TGTGCCAGCAGCTTAACGCCAGGCCAAGAGACCCAGTACTTC. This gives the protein CASSLTPGQETQYF.

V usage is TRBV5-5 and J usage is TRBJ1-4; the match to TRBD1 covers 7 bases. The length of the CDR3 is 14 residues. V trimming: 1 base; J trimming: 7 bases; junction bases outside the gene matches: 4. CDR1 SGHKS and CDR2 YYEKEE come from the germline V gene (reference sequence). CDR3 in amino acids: CASSLTGVGEKLFF. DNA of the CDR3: TGTGCCAGCAGCTTGACAGGGGTGGGTGAAAAACTGTTTTTT.

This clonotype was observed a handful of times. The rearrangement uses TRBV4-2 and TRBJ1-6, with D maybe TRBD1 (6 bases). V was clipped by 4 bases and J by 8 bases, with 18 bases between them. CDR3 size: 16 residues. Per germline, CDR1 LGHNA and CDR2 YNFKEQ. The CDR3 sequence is CASSLSQGSEHSPLHF. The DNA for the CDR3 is TGTGCCAGCAGCCTCTCACAGGGCTCCGAGCATTCACCCCTCCACTTT.